This TCR beta chain appears in the sequencing data of a study of CD8 T cells in Susac syndrome. Study-level background: Clinically active disease was present in 5 or 6 of the sequenced Susac syndrome patients. Roughly eight of these patients were in remission.

V was pared by 3 bases and J by 1 base, with 8 bases between. The CDR3 is 13 amino acids. Per germline, CDR1 DFQATT and CDR2 SNEGSKA (reference sequence). Turning to this clonotype: Its antigen is not identified.

Random hexamers were used to reverse transcribe 0.5 to 1 ug of RNA. The immunoSEQ assay covered 54 Vbeta and 13 Jbeta segments for CDR3. TCRdb re-derived calls from the immunoSEQ multiplex PCR reads in MiXCR, one entry per CDR3 protein. The sample gives around 90,000 distinct CDR3 sequences, roughly 96% of which show up once; more than 0.55% is in the top ten. Sequencing targeted TCR beta in blood CD8+ and CD4+ T cells. Overall study findings and caveats: The study found that Susac CD8+ clonal expansion peaked in TEMRA cells and active patients.

The V call is TRBV20-1, the J call TRBJ2-3; D not certain. Material: CD8+ T cells from PBMCs. The clonotype originates from a human donor with Susac syndrome. CDR3 DNA: TGCAGTGCTAGCCGTCCCGGCACAGATACGCAGTATTTT. It yields the protein CSASRPGTDTQYF.